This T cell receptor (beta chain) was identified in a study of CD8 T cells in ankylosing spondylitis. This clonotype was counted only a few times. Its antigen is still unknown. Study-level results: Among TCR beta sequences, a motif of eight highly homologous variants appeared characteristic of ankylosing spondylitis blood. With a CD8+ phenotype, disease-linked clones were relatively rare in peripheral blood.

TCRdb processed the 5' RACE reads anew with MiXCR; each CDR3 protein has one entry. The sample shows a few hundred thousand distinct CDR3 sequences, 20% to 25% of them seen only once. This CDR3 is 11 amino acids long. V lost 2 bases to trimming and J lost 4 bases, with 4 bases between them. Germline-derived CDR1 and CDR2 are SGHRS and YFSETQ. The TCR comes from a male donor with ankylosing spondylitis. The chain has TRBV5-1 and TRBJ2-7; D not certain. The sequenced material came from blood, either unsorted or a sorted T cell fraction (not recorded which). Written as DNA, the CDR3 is TGCGCCAGCAGCTTTGCGTACGAGCAGTACTTC. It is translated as CASSFAYEQYF.